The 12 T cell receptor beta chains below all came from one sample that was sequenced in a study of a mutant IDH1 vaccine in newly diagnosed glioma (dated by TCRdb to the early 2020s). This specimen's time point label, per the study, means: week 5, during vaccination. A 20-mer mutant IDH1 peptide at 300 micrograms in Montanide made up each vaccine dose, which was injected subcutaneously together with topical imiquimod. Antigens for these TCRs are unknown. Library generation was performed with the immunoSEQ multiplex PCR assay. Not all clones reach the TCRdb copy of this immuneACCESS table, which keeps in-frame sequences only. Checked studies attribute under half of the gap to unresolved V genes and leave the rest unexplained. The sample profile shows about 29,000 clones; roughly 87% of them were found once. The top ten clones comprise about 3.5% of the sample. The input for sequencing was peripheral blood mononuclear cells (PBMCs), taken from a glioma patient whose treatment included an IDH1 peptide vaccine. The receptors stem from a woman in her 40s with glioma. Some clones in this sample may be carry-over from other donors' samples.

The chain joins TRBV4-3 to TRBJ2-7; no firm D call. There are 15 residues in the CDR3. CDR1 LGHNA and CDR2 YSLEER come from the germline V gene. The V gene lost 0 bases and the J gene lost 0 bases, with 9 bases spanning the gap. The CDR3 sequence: CASSQEVSYSYEQYF. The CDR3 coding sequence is TGCGCCAGCAGCCAAGAGGTTTCGTACTCCTACGAGCAGTACTTC.

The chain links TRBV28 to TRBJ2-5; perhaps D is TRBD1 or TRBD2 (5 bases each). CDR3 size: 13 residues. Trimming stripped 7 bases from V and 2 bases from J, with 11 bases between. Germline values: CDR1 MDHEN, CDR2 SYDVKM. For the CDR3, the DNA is TGTGCCAGCACGGGGCCAGGGCAAGAGACCCAGTACTTC. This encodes CASTGPGQETQYF. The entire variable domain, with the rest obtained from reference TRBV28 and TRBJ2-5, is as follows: DVKVTQSSRYLVKRTGEKVFLECVQDMDHENMFWYRQDPGLGLRLIYFSYDVKMKEKGDIPEGYSVSREKKERFSLILESASTNQTSMYLCASTGPGQETQYFGPGTRLLVL.

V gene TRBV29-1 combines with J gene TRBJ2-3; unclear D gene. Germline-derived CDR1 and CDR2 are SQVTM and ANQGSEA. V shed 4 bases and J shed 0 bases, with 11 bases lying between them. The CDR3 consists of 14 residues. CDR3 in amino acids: CSVVKTFSTDTQYF. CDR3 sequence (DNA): TGCAGCGTTGTTAAAACCTTTAGCACAGATACGCAGTATTTT.

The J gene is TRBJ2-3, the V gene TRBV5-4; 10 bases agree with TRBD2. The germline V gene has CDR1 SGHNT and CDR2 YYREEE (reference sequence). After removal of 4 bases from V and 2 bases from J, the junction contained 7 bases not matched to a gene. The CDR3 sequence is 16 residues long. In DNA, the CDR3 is TGTGCCAGCAGCGACCGGACTAGCGGCTTCACAGATACGCAGTATTTT. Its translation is CASSDRTSGFTDTQYF.

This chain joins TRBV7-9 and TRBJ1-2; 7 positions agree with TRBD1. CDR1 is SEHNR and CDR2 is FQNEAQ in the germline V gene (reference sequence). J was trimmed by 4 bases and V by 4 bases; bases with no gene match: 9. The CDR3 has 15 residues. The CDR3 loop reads CASSSTGVPIYGYTF. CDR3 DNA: TGTGCCAGCAGCTCAACAGGGGTCCCAATCTATGGCTACACCTTC.

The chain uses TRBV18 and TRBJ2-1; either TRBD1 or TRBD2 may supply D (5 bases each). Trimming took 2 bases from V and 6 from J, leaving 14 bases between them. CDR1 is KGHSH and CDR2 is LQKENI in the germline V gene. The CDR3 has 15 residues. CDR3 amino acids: CASSPAGAGSNEQFF. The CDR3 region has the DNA TGTGCCAGCTCACCAGCCGGGGCGGGCTCCAATGAGCAGTTCTTC.

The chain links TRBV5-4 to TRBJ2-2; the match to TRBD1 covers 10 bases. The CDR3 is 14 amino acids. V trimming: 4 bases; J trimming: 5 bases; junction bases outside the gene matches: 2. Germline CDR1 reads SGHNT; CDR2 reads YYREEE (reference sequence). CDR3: CASSRTGGTGELFF. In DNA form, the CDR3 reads TGTGCCAGCAGCAGGACAGGGGGAACCGGGGAGCTGTTTTTT.

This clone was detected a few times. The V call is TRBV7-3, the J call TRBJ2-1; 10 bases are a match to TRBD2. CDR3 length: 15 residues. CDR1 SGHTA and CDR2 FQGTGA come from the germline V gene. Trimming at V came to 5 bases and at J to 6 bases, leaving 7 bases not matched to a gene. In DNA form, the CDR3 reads TGTGCCAGCAGCCTAGCGGGAGCGCCCTTCAATGAGCAGTTCTTC. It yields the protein CASSLAGAPFNEQFF.

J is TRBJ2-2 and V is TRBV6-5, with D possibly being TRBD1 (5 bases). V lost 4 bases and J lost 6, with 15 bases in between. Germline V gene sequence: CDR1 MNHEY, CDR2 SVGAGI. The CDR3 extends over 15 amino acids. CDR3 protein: CASSSPAGRAGELFF. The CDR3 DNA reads TGTGCCAGCAGTTCCCCGGCAGGGCGCGCCGGGGAGCTGTTTTTT.

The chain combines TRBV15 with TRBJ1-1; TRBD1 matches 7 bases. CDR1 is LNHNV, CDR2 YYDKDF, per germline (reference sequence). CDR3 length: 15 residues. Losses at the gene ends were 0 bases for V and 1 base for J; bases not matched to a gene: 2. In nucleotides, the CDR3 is TGTGCCACCAGCAGAGAAGGGACAGAGAACACTGAAGCTTTCTTT. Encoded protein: CATSREGTENTEAFF.

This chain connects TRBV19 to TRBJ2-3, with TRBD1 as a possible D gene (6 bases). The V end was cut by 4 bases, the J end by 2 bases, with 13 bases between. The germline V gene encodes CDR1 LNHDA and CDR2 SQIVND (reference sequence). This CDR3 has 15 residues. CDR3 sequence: CASSKTGLPTDTQYF. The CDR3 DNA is TGTGCCAGTAGTAAAACAGGGCTACCCACAGATACGCAGTATTTT.

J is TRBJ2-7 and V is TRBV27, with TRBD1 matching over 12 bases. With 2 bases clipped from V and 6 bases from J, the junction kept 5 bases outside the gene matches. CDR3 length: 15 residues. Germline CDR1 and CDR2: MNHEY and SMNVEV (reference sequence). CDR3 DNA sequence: TGTGCCAGCAGTTTAAGAGGGACAGGGGGCTTCGAGCAGTACTTC. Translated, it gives CASSLRGTGGFEQYF.